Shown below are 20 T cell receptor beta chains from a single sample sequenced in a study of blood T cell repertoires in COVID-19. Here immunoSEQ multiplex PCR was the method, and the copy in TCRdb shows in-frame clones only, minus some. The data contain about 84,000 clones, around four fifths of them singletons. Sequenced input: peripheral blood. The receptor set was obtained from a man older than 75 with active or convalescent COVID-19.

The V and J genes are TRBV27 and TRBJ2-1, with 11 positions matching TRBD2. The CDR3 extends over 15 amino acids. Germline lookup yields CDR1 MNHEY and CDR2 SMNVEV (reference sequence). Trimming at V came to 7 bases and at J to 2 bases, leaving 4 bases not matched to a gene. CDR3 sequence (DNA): TGTGCCAGCATAATGACTAGCGGGACCTACAATGAGCAGTTCTTC. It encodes CASIMTSGTYNEQFF.

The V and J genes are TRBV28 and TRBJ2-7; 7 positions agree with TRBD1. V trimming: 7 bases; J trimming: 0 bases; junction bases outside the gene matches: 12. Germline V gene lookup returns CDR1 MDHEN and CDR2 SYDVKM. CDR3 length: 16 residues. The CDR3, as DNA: TGTGCCAGCACCTCGTGGAAAGGACAGGCCTCCTACGAGCAGTACTTC. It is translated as CASTSWKGQASYEQYF. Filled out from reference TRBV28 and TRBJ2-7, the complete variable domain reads DVKVTQSSRYLVKRTGEKVFLECVQDMDHENMFWYRQDPGLGLRLIYFSYDVKMKEKGDIPEGYSVSREKKERFSLILESASTNQTSMYLCASTSWKGQASYEQYFGPGTRLTVT.

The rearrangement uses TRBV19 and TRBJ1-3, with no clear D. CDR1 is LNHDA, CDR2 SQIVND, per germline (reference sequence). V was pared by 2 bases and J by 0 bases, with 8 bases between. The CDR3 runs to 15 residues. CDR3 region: CASSISADSGNTIYF. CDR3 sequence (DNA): TGTGCCAGTAGTATAAGTGCGGACTCTGGAAACACCATATATTTT.

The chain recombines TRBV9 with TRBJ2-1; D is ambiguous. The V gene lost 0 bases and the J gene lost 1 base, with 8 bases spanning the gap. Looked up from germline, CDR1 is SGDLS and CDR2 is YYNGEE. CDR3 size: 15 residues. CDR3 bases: TGTGCCAGCAGCGTAGTTGGCGGATCCTACAATGAGCAGTTCTTC. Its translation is CASSVVGGSYNEQFF.

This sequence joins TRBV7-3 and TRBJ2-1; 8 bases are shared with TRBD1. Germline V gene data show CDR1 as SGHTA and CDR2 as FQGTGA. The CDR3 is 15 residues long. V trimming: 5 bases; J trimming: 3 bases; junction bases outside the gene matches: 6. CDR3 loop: CASSKDRGGYNEQFF. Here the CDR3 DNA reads TGTGCCAGCAGCAAAGACAGGGGAGGCTACAATGAGCAGTTCTTC.

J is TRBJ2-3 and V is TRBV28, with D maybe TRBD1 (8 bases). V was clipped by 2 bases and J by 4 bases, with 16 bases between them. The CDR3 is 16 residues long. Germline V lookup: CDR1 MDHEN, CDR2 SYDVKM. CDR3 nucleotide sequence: TGTGCCAGCAGTTTAGAGCGGGACAGGTTTTCAGATACGCAGTATTTT. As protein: CASSLERDRFSDTQYF.

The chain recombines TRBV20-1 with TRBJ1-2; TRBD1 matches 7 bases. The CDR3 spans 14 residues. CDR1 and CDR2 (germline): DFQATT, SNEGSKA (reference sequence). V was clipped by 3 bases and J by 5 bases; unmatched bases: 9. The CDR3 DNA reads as TGCAGTGCTAGTAAACAGGGACAGATTTATGGCTACACCTTC. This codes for CSASKQGQIYGYTF.

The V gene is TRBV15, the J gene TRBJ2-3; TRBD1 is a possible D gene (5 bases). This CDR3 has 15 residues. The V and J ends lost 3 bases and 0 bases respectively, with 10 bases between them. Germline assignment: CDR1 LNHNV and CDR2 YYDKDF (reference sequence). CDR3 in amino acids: CATSRDITSTDTQYF. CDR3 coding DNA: TGTGCCACCAGCAGGGACATAACCAGCACAGATACGCAGTATTTT.

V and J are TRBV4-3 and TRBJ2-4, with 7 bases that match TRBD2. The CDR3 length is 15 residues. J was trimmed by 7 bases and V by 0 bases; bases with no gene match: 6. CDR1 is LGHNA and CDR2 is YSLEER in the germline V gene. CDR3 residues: CASSQDKAGLNIQYF. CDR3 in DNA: TGCGCCAGCAGCCAAGATAAAGCGGGGCTTAACATTCAGTACTTC.

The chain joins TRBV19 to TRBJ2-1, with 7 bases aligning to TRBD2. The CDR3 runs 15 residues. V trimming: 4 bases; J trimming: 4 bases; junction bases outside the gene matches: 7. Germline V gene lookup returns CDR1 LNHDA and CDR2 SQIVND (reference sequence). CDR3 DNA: TGTGCCAGTAGTACGGCGGGAGCATTATACAATGAGCAGTTCTTC. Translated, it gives CASSTAGALYNEQFF.

In DNA form, the CDR3 reads TGTGCCATCAGTGAGCCGGCGGTCCAGGGCTACGAGCAGTACTTC. This codes for CAISEPAVQGYEQYF. V gene TRBV10-3 combines with J gene TRBJ2-7, with TRBD1 as a possible D gene (5 bases). V dropped 2 bases and J dropped 3 bases, with 14 bases sitting between them. Germline lookup yields CDR1 ENHRY and CDR2 SYGVKD. The length of the CDR3 is 15 residues.

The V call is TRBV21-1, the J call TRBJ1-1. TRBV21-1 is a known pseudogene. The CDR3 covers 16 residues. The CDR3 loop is CASSRGTRRGRPEAFF. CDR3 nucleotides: TGTGCCAGCAGCAGGGGAACCCGGCGAGGGAGGCCTGAAGCTTTCTTT.

The CDR3 coding sequence is TGTGCCAGCAGCTTAGCGCCTAGCCGTTTGGGGGAGACCCAGTACTTC. Its translation: CASSLAPSRLGETQYF. The rearrangement uses TRBV7-2 and TRBJ2-5; TRBD2 might be the D (5 bases). In germline, CDR1 is SGHTA, CDR2 FQGNSA. V was cut by 0 bases and J by 5 bases, with 16 bases left in between. The CDR3 is made up of 16 amino acids.

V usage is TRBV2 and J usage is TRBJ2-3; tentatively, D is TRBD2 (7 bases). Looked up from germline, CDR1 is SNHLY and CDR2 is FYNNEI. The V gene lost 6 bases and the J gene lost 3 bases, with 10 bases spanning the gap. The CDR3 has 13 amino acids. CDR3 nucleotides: TGTGCCAGCAGGGGGAGGGGGACAGATACGCAGTATTTT. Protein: CASRGRGTDTQYF.

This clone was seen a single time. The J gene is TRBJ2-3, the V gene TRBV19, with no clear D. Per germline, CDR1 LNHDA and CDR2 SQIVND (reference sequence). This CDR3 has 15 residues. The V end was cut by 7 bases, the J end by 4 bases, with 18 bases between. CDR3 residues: CASTKSVSYADTQYF. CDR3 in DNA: TGTGCCAGTACAAAAAGCGTTTCGTACGCAGATACGCAGTATTTT.

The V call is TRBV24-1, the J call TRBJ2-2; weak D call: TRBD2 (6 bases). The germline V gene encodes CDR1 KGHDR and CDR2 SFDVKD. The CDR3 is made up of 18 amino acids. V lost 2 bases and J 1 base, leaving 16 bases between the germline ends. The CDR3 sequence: CATSDSSGQGGNTGELFF. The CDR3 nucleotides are TGTGCCACCAGTGATTCCTCGGGGCAGGGAGGGAACACCGGGGAGCTGTTTTTT.

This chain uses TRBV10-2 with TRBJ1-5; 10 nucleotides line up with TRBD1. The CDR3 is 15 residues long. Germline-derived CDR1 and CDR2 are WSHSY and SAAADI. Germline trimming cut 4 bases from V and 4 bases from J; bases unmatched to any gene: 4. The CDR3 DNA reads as TGCGCCAGCAGTGCGACAGGGGGCTTAAATCAGCCCCAGCATTTT. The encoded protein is CASSATGGLNQPQHF.

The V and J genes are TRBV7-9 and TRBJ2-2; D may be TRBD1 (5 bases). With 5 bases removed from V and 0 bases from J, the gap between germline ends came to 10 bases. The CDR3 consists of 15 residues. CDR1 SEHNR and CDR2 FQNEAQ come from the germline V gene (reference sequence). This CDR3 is CASSPTVANTGELFF. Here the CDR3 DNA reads TGTGCCAGCAGCCCGACAGTCGCGAACACCGGGGAGCTGTTTTTT.

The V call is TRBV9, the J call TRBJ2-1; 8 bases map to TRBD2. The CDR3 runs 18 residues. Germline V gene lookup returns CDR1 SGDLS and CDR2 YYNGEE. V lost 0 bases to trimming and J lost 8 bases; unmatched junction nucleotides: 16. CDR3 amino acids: CASSVDLSGSERAHEQFF. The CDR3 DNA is TGTGCCAGCAGCGTAGACCTCAGCGGGAGTGAAAGGGCCCATGAGCAGTTCTTC.

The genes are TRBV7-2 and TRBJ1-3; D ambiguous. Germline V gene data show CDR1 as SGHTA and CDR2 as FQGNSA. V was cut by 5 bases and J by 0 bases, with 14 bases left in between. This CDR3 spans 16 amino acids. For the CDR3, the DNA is TGTGCCAGCAGCCCCCCACCAGTGTCCTCTGGAAACACCATATATTTT. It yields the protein CASSPPPVSSGNTIYF.